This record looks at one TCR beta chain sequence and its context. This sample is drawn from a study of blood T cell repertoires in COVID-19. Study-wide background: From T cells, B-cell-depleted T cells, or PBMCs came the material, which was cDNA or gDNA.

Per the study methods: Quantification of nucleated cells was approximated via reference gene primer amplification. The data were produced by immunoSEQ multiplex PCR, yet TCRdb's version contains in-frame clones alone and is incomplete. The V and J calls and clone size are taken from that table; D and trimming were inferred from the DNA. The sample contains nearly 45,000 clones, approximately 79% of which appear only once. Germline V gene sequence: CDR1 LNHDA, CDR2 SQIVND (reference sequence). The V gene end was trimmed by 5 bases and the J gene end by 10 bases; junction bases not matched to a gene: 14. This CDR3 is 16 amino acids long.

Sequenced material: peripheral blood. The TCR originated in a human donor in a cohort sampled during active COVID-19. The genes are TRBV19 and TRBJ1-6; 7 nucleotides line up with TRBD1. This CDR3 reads CASSAQGPGEGSPLHF. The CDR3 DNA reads TGTGCCAGTAGTGCACAGGGGCCTGGGGAAGGATCACCCCTCCACTTT.